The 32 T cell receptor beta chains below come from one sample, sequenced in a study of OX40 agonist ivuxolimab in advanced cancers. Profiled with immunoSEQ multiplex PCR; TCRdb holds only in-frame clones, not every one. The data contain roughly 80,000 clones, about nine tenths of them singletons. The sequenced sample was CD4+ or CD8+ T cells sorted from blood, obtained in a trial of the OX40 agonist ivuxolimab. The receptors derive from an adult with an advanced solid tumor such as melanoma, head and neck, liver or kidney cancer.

CDR3 bases: TGTGCCAGCAGCCCGCTTGGGGGAGGGAACACCGGGGAGCTGTTTTTT. Amino acids: CASSPLGGGNTGELFF. The rearrangement links TRBV7-6 to TRBJ2-2; TRBD2 is a possible D gene (6 bases). The CDR3 contains 16 residues. CDR1 and CDR2 (germline): SGHVS, FNYEAQ. The V end was cut by 5 bases, the J end by 1 base, with 14 bases between. Supplemented by reference TRBV7-6 and TRBJ2-2, the full variable domain reads GAGVSQSPRYKVTKRGQDVALRCDPISGHVSLYWYRQALGQGPEFLTYFNYEAQQDKSGLPNDRFSAERPEGSISTLTIQRTEQRDSAMYRCASSPLGGGNTGELFFGEGSRLTVL.

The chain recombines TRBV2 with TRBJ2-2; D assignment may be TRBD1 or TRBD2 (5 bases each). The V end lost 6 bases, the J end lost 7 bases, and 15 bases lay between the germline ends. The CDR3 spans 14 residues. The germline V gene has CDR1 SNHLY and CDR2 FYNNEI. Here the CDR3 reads CASRGTNRVGELFF. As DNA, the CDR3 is TGTGCCAGCAGGGGGACGAATAGAGTCGGGGAGCTGTTTTTT.

Here the CDR3 reads CASSIGQGARGYTF. The CDR3 nucleotides are TGTGCCAGCAGCATCGGACAGGGGGCAAGAGGCTACACCTTC. This chain uses TRBV6-5 with TRBJ1-2; 11 bases are shared with TRBD1. Germline CDR1 is MNHEY and CDR2 is SVGAGI. The J segment lost 8 bases and the V segment lost 6 bases, leaving 8 bases of the junction unmatched. The CDR3 runs 14 residues.

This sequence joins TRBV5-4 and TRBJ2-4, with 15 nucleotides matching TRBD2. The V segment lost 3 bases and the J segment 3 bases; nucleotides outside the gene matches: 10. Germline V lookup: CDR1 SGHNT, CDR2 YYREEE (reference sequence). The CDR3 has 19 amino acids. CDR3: CASSSPGLAGGGGKNIQYF. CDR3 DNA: TGTGCCAGCAGCTCCCCGGGACTAGCGGGAGGAGGGGGCAAAAACATTCAGTACTTC.

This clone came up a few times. The CDR3 here is CAWSAPYEGSYGYTF. The CDR3 bases are TGTGCCTGGAGTGCCCCATACGAGGGTAGCTATGGCTACACCTTC. The chain uses TRBV30 and TRBJ1-2, with D unresolved. Trimming left V 1 base short and J 4 bases short, with 16 bases between. Germline-derived CDR1 and CDR2 are GTSNPN and SVGIG (reference sequence). The CDR3 runs to 15 residues.

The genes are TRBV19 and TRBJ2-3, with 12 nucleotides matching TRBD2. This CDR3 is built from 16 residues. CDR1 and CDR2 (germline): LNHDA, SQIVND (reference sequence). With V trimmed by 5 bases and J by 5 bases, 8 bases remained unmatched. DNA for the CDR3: TGTGCCAGTAGTCCCAGGACTAGCGGGGATTTAGATACGCAGTATTTT. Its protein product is CASSPRTSGDLDTQYF.

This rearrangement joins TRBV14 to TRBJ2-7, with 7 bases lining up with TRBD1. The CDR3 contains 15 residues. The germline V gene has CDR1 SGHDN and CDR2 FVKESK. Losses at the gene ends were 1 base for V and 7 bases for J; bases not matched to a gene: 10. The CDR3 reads CASSQAGQGVWEQYF. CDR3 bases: TGTGCCAGCAGCCAAGCGGGCCAGGGGGTTTGGGAGCAGTACTTC.

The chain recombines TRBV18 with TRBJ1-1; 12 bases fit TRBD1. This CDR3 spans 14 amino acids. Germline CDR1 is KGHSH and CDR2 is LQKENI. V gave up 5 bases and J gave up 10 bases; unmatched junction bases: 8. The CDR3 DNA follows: TGTGCCAGCTCAAACGGCGGGGGACAGGGGGCAGCTTTCTTT. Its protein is CASSNGGGQGAAFF.

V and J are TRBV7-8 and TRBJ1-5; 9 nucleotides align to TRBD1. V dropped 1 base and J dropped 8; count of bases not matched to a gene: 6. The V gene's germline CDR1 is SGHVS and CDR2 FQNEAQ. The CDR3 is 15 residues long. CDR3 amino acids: CASSLEQGAEKPQHF. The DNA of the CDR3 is TGTGCCAGCAGCTTAGAACAGGGGGCAGAAAAGCCCCAGCATTTT.

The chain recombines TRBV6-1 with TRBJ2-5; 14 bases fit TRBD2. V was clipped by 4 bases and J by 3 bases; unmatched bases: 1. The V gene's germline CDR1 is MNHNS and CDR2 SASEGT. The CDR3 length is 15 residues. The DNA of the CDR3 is TGTGCCAGCAGTGGGGGACTAGCGGGGGAAGAGACCCAGTACTTC. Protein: CASSGGLAGEETQYF.

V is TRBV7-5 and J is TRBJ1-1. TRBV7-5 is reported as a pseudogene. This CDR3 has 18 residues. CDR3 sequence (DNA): TGTGTCAGAAGCTTAGGGTGGGGGGACAAGACTTTGAACACTGAAGCTTTCTTT. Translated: CVRSLGWGDKTLNTEAFF.

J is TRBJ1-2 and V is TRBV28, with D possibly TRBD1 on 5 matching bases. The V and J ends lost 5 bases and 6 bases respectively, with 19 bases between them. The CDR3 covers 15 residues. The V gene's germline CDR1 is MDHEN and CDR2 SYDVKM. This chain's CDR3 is CASSPWMDTSHGYTF. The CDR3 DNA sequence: TGTGCCAGCAGTCCCTGGATGGACACATCACATGGCTACACCTTC.

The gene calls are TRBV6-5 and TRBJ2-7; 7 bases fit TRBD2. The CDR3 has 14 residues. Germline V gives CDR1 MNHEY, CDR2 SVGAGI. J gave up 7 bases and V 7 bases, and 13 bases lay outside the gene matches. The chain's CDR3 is CASIATPNGGEQYF. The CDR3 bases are TGTGCCAGCATAGCAACCCCGAACGGGGGGGAGCAGTACTTC.

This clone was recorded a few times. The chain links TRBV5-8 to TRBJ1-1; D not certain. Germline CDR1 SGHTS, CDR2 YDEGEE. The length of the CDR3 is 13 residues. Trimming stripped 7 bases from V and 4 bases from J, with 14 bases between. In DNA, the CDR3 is TGTGCCAGCTTTCGGCAGTCGGTCACTGAAGCTTTCTTT. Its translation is CASFRQSVTEAFF.

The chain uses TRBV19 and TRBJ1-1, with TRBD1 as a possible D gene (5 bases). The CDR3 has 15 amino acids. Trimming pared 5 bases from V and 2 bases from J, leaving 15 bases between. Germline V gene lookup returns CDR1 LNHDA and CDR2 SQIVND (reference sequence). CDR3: CASSAPGRQNTEAFF. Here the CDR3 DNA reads TGTGCCAGTAGTGCCCCGGGACGGCAAAACACTGAAGCTTTCTTT.

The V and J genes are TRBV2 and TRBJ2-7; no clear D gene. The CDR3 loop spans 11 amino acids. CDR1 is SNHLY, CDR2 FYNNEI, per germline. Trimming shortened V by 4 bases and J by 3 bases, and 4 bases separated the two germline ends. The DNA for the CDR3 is TGTGCCAGCAGTGTTCACTACGAGCAGTACTTC. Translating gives CASSVHYEQYF.

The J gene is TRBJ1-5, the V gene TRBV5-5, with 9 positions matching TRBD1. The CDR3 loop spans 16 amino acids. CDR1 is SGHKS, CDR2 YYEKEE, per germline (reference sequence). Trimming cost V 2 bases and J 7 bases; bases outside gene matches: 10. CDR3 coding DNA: TGTGCCAGCAGCTTAGGATGGACAGGGGAGGAACAGCCCCAGCATTTT. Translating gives CASSLGWTGEEQPQHF.

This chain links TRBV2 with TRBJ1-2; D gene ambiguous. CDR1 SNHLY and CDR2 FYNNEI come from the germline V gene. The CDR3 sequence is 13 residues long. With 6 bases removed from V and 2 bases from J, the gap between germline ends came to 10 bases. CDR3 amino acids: CASSPDGNYGYTF. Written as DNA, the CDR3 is TGTGCCAGCAGCCCGGACGGCAACTATGGCTACACCTTC.

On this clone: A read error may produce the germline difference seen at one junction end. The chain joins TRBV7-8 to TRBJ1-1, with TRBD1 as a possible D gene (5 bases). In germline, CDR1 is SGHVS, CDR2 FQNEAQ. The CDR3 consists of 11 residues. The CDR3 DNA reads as TGTGCCAGCAGCCGGGACCAGTCGACGGACTTT. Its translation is CASSRDQSTDF.

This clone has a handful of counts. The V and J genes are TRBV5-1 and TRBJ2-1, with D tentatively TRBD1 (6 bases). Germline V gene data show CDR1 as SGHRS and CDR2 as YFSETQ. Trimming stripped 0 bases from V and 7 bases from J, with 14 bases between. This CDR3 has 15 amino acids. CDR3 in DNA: TGCGCCAGCAGCTTGGAAAGCCGACAGGATAATGAGCAGTTCTTC. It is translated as CASSLESRQDNEQFF.

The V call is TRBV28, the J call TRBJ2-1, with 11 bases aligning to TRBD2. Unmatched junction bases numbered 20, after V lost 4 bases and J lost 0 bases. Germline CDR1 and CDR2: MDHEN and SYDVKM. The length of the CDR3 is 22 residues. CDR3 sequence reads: CASSSLFGRTSGSSNSYNEQFF. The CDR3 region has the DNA TGTGCCAGCAGTTCCCTCTTCGGTAGGACTAGCGGGTCCTCCAACTCCTACAATGAGCAGTTCTTC.

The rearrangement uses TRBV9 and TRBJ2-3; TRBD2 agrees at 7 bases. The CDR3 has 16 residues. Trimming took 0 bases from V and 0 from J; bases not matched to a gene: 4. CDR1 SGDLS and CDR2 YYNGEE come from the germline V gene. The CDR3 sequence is CASSVAPSGSTDTQYF. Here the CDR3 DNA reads TGTGCCAGCAGCGTAGCTCCTAGCGGAAGCACAGATACGCAGTATTTT.

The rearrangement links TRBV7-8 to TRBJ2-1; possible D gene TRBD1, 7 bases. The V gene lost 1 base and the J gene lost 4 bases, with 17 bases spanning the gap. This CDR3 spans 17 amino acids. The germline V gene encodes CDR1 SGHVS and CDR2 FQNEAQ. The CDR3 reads CASSLEGAAGGYNEQFF. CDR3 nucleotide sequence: TGTGCCAGCAGCTTAGAAGGGGCGGCAGGGGGGTACAATGAGCAGTTCTTC.

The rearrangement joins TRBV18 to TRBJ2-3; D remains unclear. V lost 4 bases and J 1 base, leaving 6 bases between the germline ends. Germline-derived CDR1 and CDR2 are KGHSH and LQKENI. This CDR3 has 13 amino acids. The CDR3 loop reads CASSLSGTDTQYF. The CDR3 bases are TGTGCCAGCTCACTCAGCGGCACAGATACGCAGTATTTT.

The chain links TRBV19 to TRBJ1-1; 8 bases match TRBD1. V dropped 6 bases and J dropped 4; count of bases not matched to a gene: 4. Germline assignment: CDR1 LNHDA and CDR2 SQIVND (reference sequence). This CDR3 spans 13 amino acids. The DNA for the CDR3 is TGTGCCAGTAGACCAACAGGGGGCACTGAAGCTTTCTTT. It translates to CASRPTGGTEAFF.

DNA of the CDR3: TGTGCCAGCAGCCCCTTGTCGGGTGTCTCTGGAAACACCATATATTTT. It specifies CASSPLSGVSGNTIYF. This chain links TRBV7-2 with TRBJ1-3; unclear D gene. The CDR3 consists of 16 residues. Germline values: CDR1 SGHTA, CDR2 FQGNSA. V was shortened by 5 bases and J by 0 bases, with 14 bases between the two germline ends.

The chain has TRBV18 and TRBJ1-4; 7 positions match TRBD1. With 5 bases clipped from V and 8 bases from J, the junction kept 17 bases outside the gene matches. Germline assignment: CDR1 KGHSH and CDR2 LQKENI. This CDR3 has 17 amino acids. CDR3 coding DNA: TGTGCCAGCTCAAGATCAGAAGGCGGCAGGGGGTTAGAAAAACTGTTTTTT. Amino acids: CASSRSEGGRGLEKLFF.

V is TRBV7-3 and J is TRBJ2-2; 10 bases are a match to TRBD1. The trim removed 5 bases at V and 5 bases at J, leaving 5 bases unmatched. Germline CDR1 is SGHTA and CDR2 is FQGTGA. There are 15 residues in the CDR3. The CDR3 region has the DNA TGTGCCAGCAGCCTCCGACAGGGGGCGACCGGGGAGCTGTTTTTT. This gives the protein CASSLRQGATGELFF.

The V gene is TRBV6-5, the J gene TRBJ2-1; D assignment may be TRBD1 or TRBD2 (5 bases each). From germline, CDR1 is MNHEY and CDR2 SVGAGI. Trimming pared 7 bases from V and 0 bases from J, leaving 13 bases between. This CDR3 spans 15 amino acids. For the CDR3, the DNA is TGTGCCAGCACGCAGAGTGGGGGCTCCTACAATGAGCAGTTCTTC. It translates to CASTQSGGSYNEQFF.

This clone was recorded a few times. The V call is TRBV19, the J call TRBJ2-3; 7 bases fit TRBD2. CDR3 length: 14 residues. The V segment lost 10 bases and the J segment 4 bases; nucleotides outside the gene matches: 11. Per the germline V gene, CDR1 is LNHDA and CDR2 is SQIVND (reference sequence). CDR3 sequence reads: CATTPGGGSDTQYF. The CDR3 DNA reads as TGTGCCACAACCCCTGGGGGAGGGTCAGATACGCAGTATTTT.

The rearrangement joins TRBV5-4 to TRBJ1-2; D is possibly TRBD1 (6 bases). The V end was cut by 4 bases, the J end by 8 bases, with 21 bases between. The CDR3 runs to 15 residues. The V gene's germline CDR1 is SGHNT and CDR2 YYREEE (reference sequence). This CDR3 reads CASSRAGAGRSGYTF. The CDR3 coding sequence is TGTGCCAGCAGCCGGGCAGGGGCAGGGAGAAGCGGCTACACCTTC.

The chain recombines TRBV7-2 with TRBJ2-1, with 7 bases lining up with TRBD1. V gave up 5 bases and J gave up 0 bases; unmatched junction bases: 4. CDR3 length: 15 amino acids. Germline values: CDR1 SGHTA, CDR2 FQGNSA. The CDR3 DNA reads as TGTGCCAGCAGCCCCCGGGACAGCTCCTACAATGAGCAGTTCTTC. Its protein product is CASSPRDSSYNEQFF.